These T cell receptor beta chains were read from a single sample in a study of blood T cell repertoires in COVID-19. Sequencing was performed with immunoSEQ multiplex PCR; in TCRdb, only in-frame clones are kept and a portion is missing. The sample has about 58,000 clones, nearly 90% seen once; the top ten hold about 13%. Sequences were obtained from peripheral blood. The receptors originated from a man aged 55 to 70 with active COVID-19. Both conserved end residues are part of each CDR3. The D gene is left open where the match is weak. Clone size is not always given. Where it is, it says once, few, many or a class for expanded clones.

v_call: TRBV28; clone_size: few; d_call: TRBD2; cdr3_aa: CASSSGGLAGVSGEQYF
v_call: TRBV3-1/TRBV3-2; clone_size: NA; d_call: NA; cdr3_aa: CASILSGSGELFF
v_call: TRBV4-1; clone_size: NA; d_call: NA; cdr3_aa: CASSQETGNQPQHF
v_call: TRBV15; clone_size: NA; d_call: TRBD1; cdr3_aa: CATEGQRNTEAFF
v_call: TRBV11-2; clone_size: NA; d_call: TRBD2; cdr3_aa: CASSAPLKKRGNTDTQYF
v_call: TRBV2; clone_size: NA; d_call: TRBD1; cdr3_aa: CASREDRDGYTF
v_call: TRBV27; clone_size: NA; d_call: NA; cdr3_aa: CASSPDTNTGELFF
v_call: TRBV6-5; clone_size: NA; d_call: NA; cdr3_aa: CASSLEYNEQFF
v_call: TRBV10-1; clone_size: once; d_call: NA; cdr3_aa: CASSAGLDNEQFF
v_call: TRBV7-6; clone_size: NA; d_call: TRBD2; cdr3_aa: CASSSLAGVADEQFF
v_call: TRBV19; clone_size: NA; d_call: TRBD1; cdr3_aa: CASSGKGAPQETQYF
v_call: TRBV7-2; clone_size: NA; d_call: NA; cdr3_aa: CASSLGAGADTEAFF
v_call: TRBV6-6; clone_size: NA; d_call: TRBD2; cdr3_aa: CASSPVRELGEQFF
v_call: TRBV10-3; clone_size: NA; d_call: NA; cdr3_aa: CAIKGDMGEAFF
v_call: TRBV2; clone_size: NA; d_call: NA; cdr3_aa: CASSASGTLSYEQYF
v_call: TRBV6-1; clone_size: NA; d_call: NA; cdr3_aa: CASSEVITEAFF
v_call: TRBV7-2; clone_size: few; d_call: TRBD1; cdr3_aa: CASSSGQVSPLHF
v_call: TRBV5-1; clone_size: once; d_call: TRBD2; cdr3_aa: CASSRAGGVAETQYF
v_call: TRBV15; clone_size: NA; d_call: NA; cdr3_aa: CATLDGTTDTQYF
v_call: TRBV6-5; clone_size: NA; d_call: NA; cdr3_aa: CASSYSPGSNEKLFF
v_call: TRBV7-2; clone_size: NA; d_call: TRBD2; cdr3_aa: CASSLRGRLAELTDTQYF
v_call: TRBV12-2; clone_size: NA; d_call: NA; cdr3_aa: CASRLGASTYEQYF
v_call: TRBV11-2; clone_size: NA; d_call: TRBD1; cdr3_aa: CASSRTGVYEQYF
v_call: TRBV5-6; clone_size: NA; d_call: TRBD1; cdr3_aa: CASSLPGTEPYEQYF
v_call: TRBV30; clone_size: NA; d_call: NA; cdr3_aa: CAWSVRKGRPGYGYTF
v_call: TRBV27; clone_size: NA; d_call: NA; cdr3_aa: CASSLLPQVQGNNSPLHF
v_call: TRBV19; clone_size: NA; d_call: TRBD1; cdr3_aa: CASSRGQQETQYF
v_call: TRBV7-9; clone_size: NA; d_call: TRBD2; cdr3_aa: CASGVAGFNEQFF
v_call: TRBV6-5; clone_size: NA; d_call: TRBD1; cdr3_aa: CASRTIRRGPTEAFF
v_call: TRBV4-3; clone_size: NA; d_call: TRBD1; cdr3_aa: CASSWEGTGYGYTF